This is a list of T cell receptor beta chains from one sample in a study of blood T cell repertoires in COVID-19. Clones were sequenced by immunoSEQ multiplex PCR, and TCRdb holds only the in-frame ones, with some missing. The sample carries approximately 200,000 clones, 87% recorded once. Sequenced input: peripheral blood. The receptors here all came from a man in his 60s who had recovered from COVID-19. The CDR3 runs from the conserved cysteine through the conserved F or W. A D gene is named only where the DNA matches it firmly. Expanded clones get a size class; other rows say once, few or many, or leave the size out.

TRBD1	TRBV5-1	TRBJ1-6	-	TGCGCCAGCAGCTTGGTAGGGGGCCGGGGAGGTAATTCACCCCTCCACTTT	CASSLVGGRGGNSPLHF
-	TRBV10-3	TRBJ1-5	-	TGTGCCATCAGTGAGTCGGGGGGGGGCAATCAGCCCCAGCATTTT	CAISESGGGNQPQHF
-	TRBV30	TRBJ2-2	-	TGTGCCTGGGGGGGCTTTGCAAACACCGGGGAGCTGTTTTTT	CAWGGFANTGELFF
TRBD2	TRBV15	TRBJ2-5	-	TGTGCCACCAGCAGAGATAGGGGGGGACTAGCCTCTCGGTACCAAGAGACCCAGTACTTC	CATSRDRGGLASRYQETQYF
-	TRBV4-1	TRBJ1-6	-	TGCGCCAGCAGCCAAGATTATGCGGTTGATAGTAATTCACCCCTCCACTTT	CASSQDYAVDSNSPLHF
-	TRBV29-1	TRBJ2-7	-	TGCAGCGTCCTCCGGGACACCAGCTTGGAGCAGTACTTC	CSVLRDTSLEQYF
TRBD1	TRBV6-2/TRBV6-3	TRBJ1-2	-	TGTGCCAGCAGTTCCGGACAGGGGGCGAGAGGCTACACCTTC	CASSSGQGARGYTF
-	TRBV6-5	TRBJ1-6	-	TGTGCCAGCAGTTACTCAGCAGGGTCTGATAATTCACCCCTCCACTTT	CASSYSAGSDNSPLHF
-	TRBV9	TRBJ1-5	-	TGTGCCAGCAGTGCCGGGATTGATCAGCCCCAGCATTTT	CASSAGIDQPQHF
TRBD1	TRBV7-2	TRBJ1-1	once	TGTGCCAGCAGCTTTTATACAGGGGGAAACACTGAAGCTTTCTTT	CASSFYTGGNTEAFF
TRBD1	TRBV6-2/TRBV6-3	TRBJ1-2	-	TGTGCCAGCAGTTACAGGACAGGGGTTCACTATGGCTACACCTTC	CASSYRTGVHYGYTF
TRBD2	TRBV9	TRBJ2-3	-	TGTGCCAGTACTAGCGGGCTGGGGGCAGATACGCAGTATTTT	CASTSGLGADTQYF
TRBD2	TRBV6-1	TRBJ2-7	-	TGTGCCAGCAGTGAAATTGGGGGACTAAACGAGCAGTACTTC	CASSEIGGLNEQYF
-	TRBV3-1/TRBV3-2	TRBJ2-7	-	TGTGCCAGCAGCCAAACTCTCGAGCAGTACTTC	CASSQTLEQYF
-	TRBV6-2/TRBV6-3	TRBJ1-1	-	TGTGCCAGCAGTAAGGATGGGAGGGCGAACACTGAAGCTTTCTTT	CASSKDGRANTEAFF
TRBD1	TRBV3-1/TRBV3-2	TRBJ2-2	-	TGTGCCACCCGGACAGGGGGAACCGGGGAGCTGTTTTTT	CATRTGGTGELFF
TRBD2	TRBV19	TRBJ2-1	-	TGTGCCAGTGTTAGACTAGCGGGAGTCGATGAGCAGTTCTTC	CASVRLAGVDEQFF
-	TRBV24-1	TRBJ2-1	-	TGTGCCACCAGTGAACCCGGGACAAGGCCCCTCAATGAGCAGTTCTTC	CATSEPGTRPLNEQFF
-	TRBV28	TRBJ2-7	-	TGTGCCAGCAGGGTGAGGTACGAGCAGTACTTC	CASRVRYEQYF
TRBD1	TRBV5-4	TRBJ2-7	once	TGTGCCAGCACCCCGTCGGGGACAGGGTCGGTAGGGCAGTACTTC	CASTPSGTGSVGQYF
-	TRBV30	TRBJ1-1	-	TGTGCCTTCCGGGGGAGAGGCACTGAAGCTTTCTTT	CAFRGRGTEAFF
TRBD2	TRBV12-3/TRBV12-4	TRBJ2-5	-	TGTGCCAGCAGGTCAGCGGGGGTTGAGACCCAGTACTTC	CASRSAGVETQYF
TRBD1	TRBV5-1	TRBJ1-1	-	TGCGCCAGCAGCTTAGGACAGGCGAACACTGAAGCTTTCTTT	CASSLGQANTEAFF
-	TRBV5-5	TRBJ1-2	-	TGTGCCAGCAGCTACGGAACGGGAAGCATTAACTATGGCTACACCTTC	CASSYGTGSINYGYTF
TRBD2	TRBV5-3	TRBJ2-7	-	TGTGCCAGAAGCTTGCCCCGGGCGGCTAGCGGGAGAATCCCCTACGAGCAGTACTTC	CARSLPRAASGRIPYEQYF
-	TRBV30	TRBJ1-6	-	TGTGCCTGGAGTGTAGGTGGAGACTATAATTCACCCCTCCACTTT	CAWSVGGDYNSPLHF
-	TRBV5-8	TRBJ2-2	-	TGTGCCAGCAGCCCAGGGAATCACTTGAACACCGGGGAGCTGTTTTTT	CASSPGNHLNTGELFF
TRBD2	TRBV28	TRBJ2-3	-	TGTGCCAGCAGTGCCAGGACTAGCGGGAGCACAGATACGCAGTATTTT	CASSARTSGSTDTQYF
-	TRBV7-9	TRBJ2-7	-	TGTGCCAGCAGCTTAGCCCCTGAGCAGTACTTC	CASSLAPEQYF
-	TRBV7-2	TRBJ1-6	-	TGTGCCAGCAGCCCATATAGCTCCTATAATTCACCCCTCCACTTT	CASSPYSSYNSPLHF
-	TRBV27	TRBJ1-3	-	TGTGCCAGCAGTTTATTCTCGGGAAACACCATATATTTT	CASSLFSGNTIYF
-	TRBV19	TRBJ2-6	-	TGTGCCAGTAGTATAGGACAGTTCTCTGGGGCCAACGTCCTGACTTTC	CASSIGQFSGANVLTF
TRBD2	TRBV30	TRBJ2-3	-	TGTGCCTCAACTCCATTAAAAAAGGGACTAGAGTTCGCAGATACGCAGTATTTT	CASTPLKKGLEFADTQYF
TRBD2	TRBV28	TRBJ2-7	-	TGTGCCAGCACCCGTGGGACTAGCGGCTCCTACGAGCAGTACTTC	CASTRGTSGSYEQYF
-	TRBV28	TRBJ1-6	-	TGTGCCAGCAGTCGGGGCGGGGGTCATTCACCCCTCCACTTT	CASSRGGGHSPLHF
-	TRBV12-3/TRBV12-4	TRBJ1-2	-	TGTGCCAGCAGTGCTTTATTACGGGTTGGCTACACCTTC	CASSALLRVGYTF
TRBD1	TRBV27	TRBJ1-2	-	TGTGCCAGCAGTAGCCCGTCACAGGGGTGGAATGGCTACACCTTC	CASSSPSQGWNGYTF